This T cell receptor (beta chain) was sequenced during a study of T-cell reconstitution after alpha-beta-depleted transplantation in children. Molecular barcoding with unique molecular identifiers was used for the TCRbeta library. TCRdb processed the PCR reads anew with MiXCR; each CDR3 protein has one entry. The table has about 340,000 distinct CDR3 sequences, 10% to 15% seen once. Germline trimming cut 4 bases from V and 7 bases from J; bases unmatched to any gene: 6. Germline assignment: CDR1 LNHNV and CDR2 YYDKDF (reference sequence). This CDR3 comprises 14 residues. This clonotype was observed at least ten times.

The sequence was obtained from a human donor who donated a stem cell graft to a child with Fanconi anemia. The chain combines TRBV15 with TRBJ2-2; the match to TRBD1 covers 7 bases. The material was PBMCs, obtained from the stem cell graft. CDR3 residues: CATSKRGPNGELFF. The CDR3 DNA follows: TGTGCCACCAGCAAAAGGGGGCCGAACGGGGAGCTGTTTTTT. The full variable domain, its missing parts supplied by reference TRBV15 and TRBJ2-2, is DAMVIQNPRYQVTQFGKPVTLSCSQTLNHNVMYWYQQKSSQAPKLLFHYYDKDFNNEADTPDNFQSRRPNTSFCFLDIRSPGLGDTAMYLCATSKRGPNGELFFGEGSRLTVL.